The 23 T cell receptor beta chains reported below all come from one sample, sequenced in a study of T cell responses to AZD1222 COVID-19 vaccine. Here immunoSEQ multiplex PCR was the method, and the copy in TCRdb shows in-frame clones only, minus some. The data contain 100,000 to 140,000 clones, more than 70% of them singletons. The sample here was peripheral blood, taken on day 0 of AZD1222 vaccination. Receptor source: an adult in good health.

This chain's CDR3 is CASSSADSSYLSYEQYF. CDR3 sequence (DNA): TGTGCCAGCAGTTCCGCGGACAGCTCCTACCTTTCCTACGAGCAGTACTTC. The chain combines TRBV6-2 or TRBV6-3 with TRBJ2-7; TRBD1 might be the D (6 bases). The V end was cut by 4 bases, the J end by 1 base, with 20 bases between. Looked up from germline, CDR1 is MNHEY and CDR2 is SVGEGT. The length of the CDR3 is 17 residues.

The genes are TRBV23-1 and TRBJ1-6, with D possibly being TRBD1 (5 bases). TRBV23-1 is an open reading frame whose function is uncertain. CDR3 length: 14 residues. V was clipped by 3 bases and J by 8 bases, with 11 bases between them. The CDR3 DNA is TGCGCCAGCAGTCAGGGACCAGGTGATTCACCCCTCCACTTT. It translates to CASSQGPGDSPLHF.

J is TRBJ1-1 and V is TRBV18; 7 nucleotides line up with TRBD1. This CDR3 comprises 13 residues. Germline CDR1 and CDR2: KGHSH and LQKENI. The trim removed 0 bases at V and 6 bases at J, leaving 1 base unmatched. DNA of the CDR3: TGTGCCAGCTCACCACCGACAGGGCCTGAAGCTTTCTTT. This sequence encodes CASSPPTGPEAFF.

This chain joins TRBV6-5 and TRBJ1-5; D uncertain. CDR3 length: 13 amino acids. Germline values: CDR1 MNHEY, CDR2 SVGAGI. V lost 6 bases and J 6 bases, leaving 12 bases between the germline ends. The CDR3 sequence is CASRFREGQPQHF. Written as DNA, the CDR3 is TGTGCCAGCAGGTTCCGGGAGGGTCAGCCCCAGCATTTT.

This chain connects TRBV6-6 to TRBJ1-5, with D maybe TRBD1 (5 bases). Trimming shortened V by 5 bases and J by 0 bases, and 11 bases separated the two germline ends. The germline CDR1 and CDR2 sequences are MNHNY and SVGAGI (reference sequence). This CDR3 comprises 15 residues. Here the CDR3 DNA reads TGTGCCAGCAGTAAATCGGGGCCTAGCAATCAGCCCCAGCATTTT. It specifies CASSKSGPSNQPQHF.

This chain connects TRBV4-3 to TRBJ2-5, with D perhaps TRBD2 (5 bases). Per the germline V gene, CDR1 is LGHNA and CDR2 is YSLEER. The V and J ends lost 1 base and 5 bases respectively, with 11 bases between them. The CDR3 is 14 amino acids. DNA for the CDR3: TGCGCCAGCAGCCAAGTCGGGGTCAGGGAGACCCAGTACTTC. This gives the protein CASSQVGVRETQYF.

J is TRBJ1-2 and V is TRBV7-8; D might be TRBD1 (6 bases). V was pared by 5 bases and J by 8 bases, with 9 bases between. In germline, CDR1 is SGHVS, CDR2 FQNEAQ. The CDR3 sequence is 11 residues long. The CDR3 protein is CASSAGVGYTF. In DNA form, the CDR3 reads TGTGCCAGCAGCGCAGGGGTCGGCTACACCTTC.

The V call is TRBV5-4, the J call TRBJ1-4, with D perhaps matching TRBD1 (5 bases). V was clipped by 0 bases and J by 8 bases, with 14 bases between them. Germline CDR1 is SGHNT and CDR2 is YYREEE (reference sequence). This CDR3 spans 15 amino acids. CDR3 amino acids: CASSLGVQGSEKLFF. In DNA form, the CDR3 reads TGTGCCAGCAGCTTGGGGGTCCAGGGTTCCGAAAAACTGTTTTTT. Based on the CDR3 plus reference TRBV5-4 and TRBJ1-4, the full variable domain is ETGVTQSPTHLIKTRGQQVTLRCSSQSGHNTVSWYQQALGQGPQFIFQYYREEENGRGNFPPRFSGLQFPNYSSELNVNALELDDSALYLCASSLGVQGSEKLFFGSGTQLSVL.

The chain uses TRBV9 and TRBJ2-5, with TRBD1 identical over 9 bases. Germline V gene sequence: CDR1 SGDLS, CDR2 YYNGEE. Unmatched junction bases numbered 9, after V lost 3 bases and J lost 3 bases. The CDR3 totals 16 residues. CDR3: CASSDRDRVGEETQYF. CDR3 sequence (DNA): TGTGCCAGCAGCGACCGGGACAGGGTGGGAGAAGAGACCCAGTACTTC.

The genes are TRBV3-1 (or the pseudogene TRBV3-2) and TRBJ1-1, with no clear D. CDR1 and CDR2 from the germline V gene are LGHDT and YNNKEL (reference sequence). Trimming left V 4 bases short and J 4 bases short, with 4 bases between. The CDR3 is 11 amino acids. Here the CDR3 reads CASSPGTEAFF. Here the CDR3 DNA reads TGTGCCAGCAGCCCAGGCACTGAAGCTTTCTTT.

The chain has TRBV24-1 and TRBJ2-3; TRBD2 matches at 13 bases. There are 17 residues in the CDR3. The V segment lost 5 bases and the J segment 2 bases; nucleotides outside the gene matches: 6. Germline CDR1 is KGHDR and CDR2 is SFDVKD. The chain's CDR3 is CATSASLAGGPTDTQYF. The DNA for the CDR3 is TGTGCCACCAGTGCTTCACTAGCGGGAGGGCCCACAGATACGCAGTATTTT.

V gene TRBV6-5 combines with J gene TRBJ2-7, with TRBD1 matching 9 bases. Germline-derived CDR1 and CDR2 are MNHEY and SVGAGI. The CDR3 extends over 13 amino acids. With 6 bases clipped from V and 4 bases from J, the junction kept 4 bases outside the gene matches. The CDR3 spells CASRGQGTYEQYF. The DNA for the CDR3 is TGTGCCAGCAGAGGACAGGGGACTTACGAGCAGTACTTC.

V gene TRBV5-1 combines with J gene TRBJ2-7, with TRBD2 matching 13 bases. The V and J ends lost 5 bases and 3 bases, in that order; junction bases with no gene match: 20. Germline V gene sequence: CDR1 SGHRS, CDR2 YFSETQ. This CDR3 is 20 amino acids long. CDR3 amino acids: CASSFGAGLWTSGSFYEQYF. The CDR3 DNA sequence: TGCGCCAGCAGTTTTGGAGCGGGACTCTGGACTAGCGGGAGTTTCTACGAGCAGTACTTC.

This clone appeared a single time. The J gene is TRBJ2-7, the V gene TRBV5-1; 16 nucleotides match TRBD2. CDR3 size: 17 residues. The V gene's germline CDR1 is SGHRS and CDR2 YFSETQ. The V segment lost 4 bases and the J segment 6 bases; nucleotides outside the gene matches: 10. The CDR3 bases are TGCGCCAGCAGCACCGGGACTAGCGGGAGGGCCCCTATCGAGCAGTACTTC. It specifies CASSTGTSGRAPIEQYF. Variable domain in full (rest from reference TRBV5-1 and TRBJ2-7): KAGVTQTPRYLIKTRGQQVTLSCSPISGHRSVSWYQQTPGQGLQFLFEYFSETQRNKGNFPGRFSGRQFSNSRSEMNVSTLELGDSALYLCASSTGTSGRAPIEQYFGPGTRLTVT.

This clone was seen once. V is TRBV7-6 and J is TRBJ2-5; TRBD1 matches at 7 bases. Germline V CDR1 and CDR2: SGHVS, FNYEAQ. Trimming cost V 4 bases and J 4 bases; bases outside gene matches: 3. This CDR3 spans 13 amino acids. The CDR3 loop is CASSSGQRETQYF. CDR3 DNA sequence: TGTGCCAGCAGCTCGGGACAGCGAGAGACCCAGTACTTC.

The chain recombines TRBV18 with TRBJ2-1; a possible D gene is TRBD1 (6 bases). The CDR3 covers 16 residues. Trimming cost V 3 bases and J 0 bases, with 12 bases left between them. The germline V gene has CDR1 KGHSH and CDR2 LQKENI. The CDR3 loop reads CASSPREDSSYNEQFF. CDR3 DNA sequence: TGTGCCAGCTCACCCCGAGAGGACAGCTCCTACAATGAGCAGTTCTTC.

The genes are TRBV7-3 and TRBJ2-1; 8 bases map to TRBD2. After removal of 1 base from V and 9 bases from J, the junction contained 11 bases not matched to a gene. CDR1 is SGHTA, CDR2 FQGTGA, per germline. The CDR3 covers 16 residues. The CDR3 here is CASSLNYRTSLGEQFF. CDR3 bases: TGTGCCAGCAGCTTAAATTACCGGACTAGCCTTGGTGAGCAGTTCTTC. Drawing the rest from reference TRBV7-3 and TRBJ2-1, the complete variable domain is GAGVSQTPSNKVTEKGKYVELRCDPISGHTALYWYRQSLGQGPEFLIYFQGTGAADDSGLPNDRFFAVRPEGSVSTLKIQRTERGDSAVYLCASSLNYRTSLGEQFFGPGTRLTVL.

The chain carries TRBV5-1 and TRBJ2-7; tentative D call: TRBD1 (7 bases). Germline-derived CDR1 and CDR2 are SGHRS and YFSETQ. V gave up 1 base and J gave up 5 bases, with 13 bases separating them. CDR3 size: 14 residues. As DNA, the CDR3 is TGCGCCAGCAGCTTGCTAACAGGGGAGGACGAGCAGTACTTC. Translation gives CASSLLTGEDEQYF.

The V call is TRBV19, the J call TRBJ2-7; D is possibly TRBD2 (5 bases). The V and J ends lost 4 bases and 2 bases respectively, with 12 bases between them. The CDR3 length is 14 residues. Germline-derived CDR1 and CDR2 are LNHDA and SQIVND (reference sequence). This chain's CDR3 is CASSTPELAYEQYF. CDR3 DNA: TGTGCCAGTAGTACACCCGAACTAGCCTACGAGCAGTACTTC. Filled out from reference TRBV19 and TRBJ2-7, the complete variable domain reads DGGITQSPKYLFRKEGQNVTLSCEQNLNHDAMYWYRQDPGQGLRLIYYSQIVNDFQKGDIAEGYSVSREKKESFPLTVTSAQKNPTAFYLCASSTPELAYEQYFGPGTRLTVT.

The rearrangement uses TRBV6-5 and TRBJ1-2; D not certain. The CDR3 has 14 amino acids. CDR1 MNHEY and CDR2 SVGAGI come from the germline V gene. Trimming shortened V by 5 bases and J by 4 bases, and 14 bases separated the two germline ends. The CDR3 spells CASSPPDRGYGYTF. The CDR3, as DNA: TGTGCCAGCAGTCCCCCGGACCGCGGCTATGGCTACACCTTC.

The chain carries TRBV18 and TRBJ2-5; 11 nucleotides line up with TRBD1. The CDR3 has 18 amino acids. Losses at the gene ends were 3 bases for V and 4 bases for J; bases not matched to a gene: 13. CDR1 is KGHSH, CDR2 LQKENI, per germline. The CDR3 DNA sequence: TGTGCCAGCTCACCCCGTGCAACCCCGGGACAGGGGGGAGAGACCCAGTACTTC. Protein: CASSPRATPGQGGETQYF.

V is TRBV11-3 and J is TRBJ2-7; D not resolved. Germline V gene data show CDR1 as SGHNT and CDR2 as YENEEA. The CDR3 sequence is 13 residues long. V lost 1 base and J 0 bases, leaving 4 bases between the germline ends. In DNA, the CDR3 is TGTGCCAGCAGCTTAGGCATCTCCTACGAGCAGTACTTC. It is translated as CASSLGISYEQYF.

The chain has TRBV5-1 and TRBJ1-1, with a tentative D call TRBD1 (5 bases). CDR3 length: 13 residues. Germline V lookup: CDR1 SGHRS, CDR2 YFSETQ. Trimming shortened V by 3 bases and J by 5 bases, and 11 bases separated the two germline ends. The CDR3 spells CASSSPGGTEAFF. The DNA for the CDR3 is TGCGCCAGCAGCTCCCCCGGGGGAACTGAAGCTTTCTTT.